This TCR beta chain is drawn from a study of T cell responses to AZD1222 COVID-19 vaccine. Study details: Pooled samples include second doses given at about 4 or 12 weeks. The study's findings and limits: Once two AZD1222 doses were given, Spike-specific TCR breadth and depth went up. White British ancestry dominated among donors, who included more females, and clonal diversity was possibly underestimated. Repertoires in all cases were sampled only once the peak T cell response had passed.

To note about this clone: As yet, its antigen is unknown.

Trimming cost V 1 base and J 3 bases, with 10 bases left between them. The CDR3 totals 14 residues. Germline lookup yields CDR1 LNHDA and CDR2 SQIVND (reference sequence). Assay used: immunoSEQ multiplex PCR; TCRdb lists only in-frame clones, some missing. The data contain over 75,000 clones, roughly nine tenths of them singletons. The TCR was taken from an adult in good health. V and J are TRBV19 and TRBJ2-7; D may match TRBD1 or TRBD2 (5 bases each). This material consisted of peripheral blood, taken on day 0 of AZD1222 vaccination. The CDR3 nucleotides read TGTGCCAGTAGTATAGGATGGGACGGCTACGAGCAGTACTTC. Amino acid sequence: CASSIGWDGYEQYF. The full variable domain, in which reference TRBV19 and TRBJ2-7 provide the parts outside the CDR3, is DGGITQSPKYLFRKEGQNVTLSCEQNLNHDAMYWYRQDPGQGLRLIYYSQIVNDFQKGDIAEGYSVSREKKESFPLTVTSAQKNPTAFYLCASSIGWDGYEQYFGPGTRLTVT.